The 22 T cell receptor beta chains in this list originate from one sample, sequenced in a study of blood T cell repertoires in COVID-19 (dated by TCRdb to between 2020 and 2021). The library relied on the immunoSEQ multiplex PCR assay. Sourced from immuneACCESS, this table was stored by TCRdb with only in-frame sequences that have V and J called. A share of the clones is absent; for the studies checked, an unresolved V gene accounts for under half, and the remainder has no known explanation. The sample table lists 100,000 to 150,000 clones, approximately 90% of them with a count of one. The ten most abundant clones make up roughly 4.3% of the sample. Material: peripheral blood. The receptors shown here come from a man in his 60s with COVID-19, enrolled during active disease.

The chain recombines TRBV11-2 with TRBJ2-1, with unresolved D. Deletions cut 2 bases from V and 9 bases from J, with 11 bases between. The germline gives CDR1 SGHAT, CDR2 FQNNGV. CDR3 length: 13 residues. DNA of the CDR3: TGTGCCAGCAGCTTAAGCAGGATCACTGAGCAGTTCTTC. This encodes CASSLSRITEQFF.

This chain connects TRBV25-1 to TRBJ1-2; no clear D gene. The germline V gene has CDR1 MGHDK and CDR2 SYGVNS. Trimming stripped 7 bases from V and 7 bases from J, with 16 bases between. The CDR3 loop spans 13 amino acids. The CDR3 nucleotides are TGTGCCAGCACGGACCACGGGAACCCTGGCTACACCTTC. As protein: CASTDHGNPGYTF.

This clone appeared a single time. This chain connects TRBV7-6 to TRBJ1-6; D call uncertain. V lost 0 bases, J lost 6 bases, and 9 bases lay in between. Germline V gene sequence: CDR1 SGHVS, CDR2 FNYEAQ. The CDR3 totals 15 residues. DNA for the CDR3: TGTGCCAGCAGCTTAGCTTCAGGAGGTAATTCACCCCTCCACTTT. This sequence encodes CASSLASGGNSPLHF.

The chain recombines TRBV6-1 with TRBJ2-7; D gene uncertain. The CDR3 spans 15 residues. The germline V gene encodes CDR1 MNHNS and CDR2 SASEGT. The V and J ends lost 2 bases and 2 bases respectively, with 13 bases between them. CDR3 sequence: CASSEWAPNPYEQYF. The CDR3 region has the DNA TGTGCCAGCAGTGAATGGGCCCCGAATCCCTACGAGCAGTACTTC.

The gene calls are TRBV5-6 and TRBJ1-6, with D perhaps TRBD1 (5 bases). Trimming stripped 0 bases from V and 10 bases from J, with 17 bases between. Looked up from germline, CDR1 is SGHDT and CDR2 is YYEEEE. CDR3 length: 16 amino acids. CDR3 sequence: CASSLETVGPESPLHF. CDR3 nucleotides: TGTGCCAGCAGCTTGGAGACAGTCGGACCAGAATCACCCCTCCACTTT.

This sequence joins TRBV19 and TRBJ1-6, with unresolved D. The CDR3 contains 16 residues. Looked up from germline, CDR1 is LNHDA and CDR2 is SQIVND (reference sequence). V shed 7 bases and J shed 0 bases, with 13 bases lying between them. CDR3 sequence reads: CASTLAGSSYNSPLHF. CDR3 in DNA: TGTGCCAGTACCCTAGCGGGGAGCTCCTATAATTCACCCCTCCACTTT.

This chain connects TRBV7-6 to TRBJ2-5; 8 nucleotides match TRBD2. Germline loops: CDR1 SGHVS, CDR2 FNYEAQ. The CDR3 runs 16 residues. The junction had 6 bases not matched to a gene; V was cut back by 1 base and J by 2 bases. The CDR3 nucleotides read TGTGCCAGCAGCTTAGGCGCGGGGGGACCACAAGAGACCCAGTACTTC. This gives the protein CASSLGAGGPQETQYF.

This rearrangement joins TRBV28 to TRBJ2-4; D is possibly TRBD1 (5 bases). The CDR3 loop spans 15 amino acids. The V end lost 3 bases, the J end lost 1 base, and 10 bases lay between the germline ends. Germline V gene sequence: CDR1 MDHEN, CDR2 SYDVKM. The CDR3 region has the DNA TGTGCCAGCAGTTTGCAGGGTGAGGCCAAAAACATTCAGTACTTC. Translating it yields CASSLQGEAKNIQYF.

In this sample, this clone turned up a few times. V usage is TRBV14 and J usage is TRBJ1-1, with 8 bases fitting TRBD1. J lost 1 base, V lost 0 bases, and 10 bases had no gene match. Germline V CDR1 and CDR2: SGHDN, FVKESK. This CDR3 has 18 amino acids. The chain's CDR3 is CASSQDSLWTGRNTEAFF. CDR3 DNA sequence: TGTGCCAGCAGCCAAGATAGCCTATGGACAGGGCGGAACACTGAAGCTTTCTTT.

The rearrangement joins TRBV12-5 to TRBJ1-1, with TRBD1 as a possible D gene (6 bases). Germline assignment: CDR1 LGHNT and CDR2 FRNRAP. The CDR3 sequence is 12 residues long. Trimming took 6 bases from V and 8 from J, leaving 13 bases between them. CDR3 protein: CASGYPDREAFF. Written as DNA, the CDR3 is TGTGCTAGTGGATACCCCGACAGGGAAGCTTTCTTT. Supplemented by reference TRBV12-5 and TRBJ1-1, the full variable domain reads DARVTQTPRHKVTEMGQEVTMRCQPILGHNTVFWYRQTMMQGLELLAYFRNRAPLDDSGMPKDRFSAEMPDATLATLKIQPSEPRDSAVYFCASGYPDREAFFGQGTRLTVV.

The V gene is TRBV11-1, the J gene TRBJ2-1, with TRBD2 as a possible D gene (6 bases). V was pared by 5 bases and J by 3 bases, with 8 bases between. CDR1 is SGHAT, CDR2 FQDESV, per germline (reference sequence). This CDR3 region has 13 residues. The CDR3 loop is CASSLDYYNEQFF. In DNA, the CDR3 is TGTGCCAGCAGCCTGGACTACTACAATGAGCAGTTCTTC.

This chain links TRBV7-9 with TRBJ2-7, with a possible D match to TRBD1 (6 bases). CDR1 is SEHNR and CDR2 is FQNEAQ in the germline V gene (reference sequence). This CDR3 has 16 amino acids. V was shortened by 5 bases and J by 1 base, with 18 bases between the two germline ends. The CDR3, as DNA: TGTGCCAGCAGCCCACTTCTTGGGGGCTCGTCCTACGAGCAGTACTTC. This sequence encodes CASSPLLGGSSYEQYF.

The CDR3 DNA is TGTGCCAGCAGCTTGGAGGGACAGGGGGGTTCACCCCTCCACTTT. Its protein is CASSLEGQGGSPLHF. V usage is TRBV13 and J usage is TRBJ1-6; TRBD1 agrees at 11 bases. V dropped 3 bases and J dropped 9; count of bases not matched to a gene: 4. Per the germline V gene, CDR1 is PRHDT and CDR2 is FYEKMQ (reference sequence). The length of the CDR3 is 15 residues.

The rearrangement links TRBV12-5 to TRBJ2-4, with TRBD1 matching 8 bases. CDR3 size: 12 residues. The V gene's germline CDR1 is LGHNT and CDR2 FRNRAP. With V trimmed by 4 bases and J by 12 bases, 5 bases remained unmatched. Written as DNA, the CDR3 is TGTGCTAGTGGTTCGAGGGGACAGGATCAGTACTTC. Translating it yields CASGSRGQDQYF.

CDR3 region: CASSLLDTQYF. The CDR3 DNA reads as TGCGCCAGCAGCTTGCTAGATACGCAGTATTTT. The J gene is TRBJ2-3, the V gene TRBV5-1, with unresolved D. Per the germline V gene, CDR1 is SGHRS and CDR2 is YFSETQ. Trimming pared 1 base from V and 5 bases from J, leaving 2 bases between. CDR3 length equals 11 residues.

The rearrangement uses TRBV19 and TRBJ2-7; 9 bases fit TRBD2. Trimming at V came to 8 bases and at J to 2 bases, leaving 13 bases not matched to a gene. Germline V lookup: CDR1 LNHDA, CDR2 SQIVND (reference sequence). The CDR3 has 16 amino acids. CDR3 region: CASRGGGAGGPYEQYF. CDR3 nucleotides: TGTGCCAGTCGTGGCGGCGGGGCGGGGGGGCCCTACGAGCAGTACTTC.

The chain employs TRBV2 and TRBJ1-3; D gene ambiguous. Germline V gene lookup returns CDR1 SNHLY and CDR2 FYNNEI. CDR3 length: 12 residues. V shed 7 bases and J shed 6 bases, with 10 bases lying between them. The CDR3 region has the DNA TGTGCCAGCACCGAGTTCGAAAACACCATATATTTT. This translates into CASTEFENTIYF.

The chain uses TRBV10-3 and TRBJ2-5, with 9 nucleotides matching TRBD1. V lost 5 bases and J lost 0; bases outside the gene matches: 4. This CDR3 contains 15 residues. Germline V CDR1 and CDR2: ENHRY, SYGVKD. The CDR3 loop is CAISSGTGYQETQYF. The CDR3 DNA sequence: TGTGCCATCAGTTCCGGGACAGGGTACCAAGAGACCCAGTACTTC.

The J gene is TRBJ2-5, the V gene TRBV15; 11 bases are a match to TRBD2. The CDR3 totals 16 residues. With V trimmed by 5 bases and J by 4 bases, 9 bases remained unmatched. CDR1 LNHNV and CDR2 YYDKDF come from the germline V gene (reference sequence). The CDR3 DNA reads TGTGCCACCAGCGGGCGACTAGCGGGGACTCGAGAGACCCAGTACTTC. Translation gives CATSGRLAGTRETQYF. Complete variable domain (other parts from reference TRBV15 and TRBJ2-5): DAMVIQNPRYQVTQFGKPVTLSCSQTLNHNVMYWYQQKSSQAPKLLFHYYDKDFNNEADTPDNFQSRRPNTSFCFLDIRSPGLGDTAMYLCATSGRLAGTRETQYFGPGTRLLVL.

The sample holds a few counts of this clone. This sequence joins TRBV27 and TRBJ1-1; no clear D. The CDR3 sequence is 14 residues long. The V gene lost 2 bases and the J gene lost 5 bases, with 12 bases spanning the gap. Germline values: CDR1 MNHEY, CDR2 SMNVEV (reference sequence). The CDR3 sequence is CASSLSGSRTEAFF. CDR3 in DNA: TGTGCCAGCAGTTTAAGCGGGAGTAGGACTGAAGCTTTCTTT.

The rearrangement uses TRBV9 and TRBJ1-4; tentative D call: TRBD1 (6 bases). The CDR3 spans 17 residues. Germline V CDR1 and CDR2: SGDLS, YYNGEE. V was shortened by 0 bases and J by 8 bases, with 20 bases between the two germline ends. The CDR3 protein is CASSVGIGGPTVEKLFF. For the CDR3, the DNA is TGTGCCAGCAGCGTAGGAATAGGGGGACCCACGGTAGAAAAACTGTTTTTT.

This rearrangement joins TRBV9 to TRBJ2-3; 8 bases map to TRBD2. Germline CDR1 SGDLS, CDR2 YYNGEE. CDR3 length: 17 amino acids. The ends lost 0 bases at V and 4 bases at J; junction bases unmatched: 10. CDR3 sequence reads: CASSVVTSGRGADTQYF. For the CDR3, the DNA is TGTGCCAGCAGCGTAGTTACTAGCGGTCGAGGGGCAGATACGCAGTATTTT.